The source of this T cell receptor (beta chain) is a study of Ad26.COV2.S vaccination and SARS-CoV-2 variants. Across the whole study: Enrolled in COV1001, the donor was in the Ad26.COV2.S trial arm, which received the vaccine.

The data were produced by immunoSEQ multiplex PCR, yet TCRdb's version contains in-frame clones alone and is incomplete. Counted here are about 420,000 clones, around 87% occurring once; the ten biggest clones make up 3.6%. Study-level results: Vaccine recipients posted higher spike-specific TCR breadth than their placebo counterparts. Following vaccination, spike-specific CD8+ and CD4+ T cell responses reportedly exhibited substantial breadth.

This CDR3 is built from 12 residues. V lost 8 bases and J lost 2, with 9 bases in between. In germline, CDR1 is MNHEY, CDR2 SVGAGI. Worth noting for this clone: What it recognizes is unknown.

The treatment here: about 20 received Ad26.COV2.S at low or high dose, single or two shots; about five received placebo; per-sample allocation not given. Vaccine and placebo recipients were sampled on day 63 after the first injection. The rearrangement links TRBV6-5 to TRBJ1-1; D is possibly TRBD1 (5 bases). The TCR was taken from a person between 18 and 60 years old who received the Ad26.COV2.S COVID-19 vaccine or a placebo. The input for sequencing was peripheral blood, taken in a trial of Ad26.COV2.S vaccine versus placebo. The chain's CDR3 is CASGHRNTEAFF. The CDR3 DNA is TGTGCCAGCGGACACCGAAACACTGAAGCTTTCTTT.